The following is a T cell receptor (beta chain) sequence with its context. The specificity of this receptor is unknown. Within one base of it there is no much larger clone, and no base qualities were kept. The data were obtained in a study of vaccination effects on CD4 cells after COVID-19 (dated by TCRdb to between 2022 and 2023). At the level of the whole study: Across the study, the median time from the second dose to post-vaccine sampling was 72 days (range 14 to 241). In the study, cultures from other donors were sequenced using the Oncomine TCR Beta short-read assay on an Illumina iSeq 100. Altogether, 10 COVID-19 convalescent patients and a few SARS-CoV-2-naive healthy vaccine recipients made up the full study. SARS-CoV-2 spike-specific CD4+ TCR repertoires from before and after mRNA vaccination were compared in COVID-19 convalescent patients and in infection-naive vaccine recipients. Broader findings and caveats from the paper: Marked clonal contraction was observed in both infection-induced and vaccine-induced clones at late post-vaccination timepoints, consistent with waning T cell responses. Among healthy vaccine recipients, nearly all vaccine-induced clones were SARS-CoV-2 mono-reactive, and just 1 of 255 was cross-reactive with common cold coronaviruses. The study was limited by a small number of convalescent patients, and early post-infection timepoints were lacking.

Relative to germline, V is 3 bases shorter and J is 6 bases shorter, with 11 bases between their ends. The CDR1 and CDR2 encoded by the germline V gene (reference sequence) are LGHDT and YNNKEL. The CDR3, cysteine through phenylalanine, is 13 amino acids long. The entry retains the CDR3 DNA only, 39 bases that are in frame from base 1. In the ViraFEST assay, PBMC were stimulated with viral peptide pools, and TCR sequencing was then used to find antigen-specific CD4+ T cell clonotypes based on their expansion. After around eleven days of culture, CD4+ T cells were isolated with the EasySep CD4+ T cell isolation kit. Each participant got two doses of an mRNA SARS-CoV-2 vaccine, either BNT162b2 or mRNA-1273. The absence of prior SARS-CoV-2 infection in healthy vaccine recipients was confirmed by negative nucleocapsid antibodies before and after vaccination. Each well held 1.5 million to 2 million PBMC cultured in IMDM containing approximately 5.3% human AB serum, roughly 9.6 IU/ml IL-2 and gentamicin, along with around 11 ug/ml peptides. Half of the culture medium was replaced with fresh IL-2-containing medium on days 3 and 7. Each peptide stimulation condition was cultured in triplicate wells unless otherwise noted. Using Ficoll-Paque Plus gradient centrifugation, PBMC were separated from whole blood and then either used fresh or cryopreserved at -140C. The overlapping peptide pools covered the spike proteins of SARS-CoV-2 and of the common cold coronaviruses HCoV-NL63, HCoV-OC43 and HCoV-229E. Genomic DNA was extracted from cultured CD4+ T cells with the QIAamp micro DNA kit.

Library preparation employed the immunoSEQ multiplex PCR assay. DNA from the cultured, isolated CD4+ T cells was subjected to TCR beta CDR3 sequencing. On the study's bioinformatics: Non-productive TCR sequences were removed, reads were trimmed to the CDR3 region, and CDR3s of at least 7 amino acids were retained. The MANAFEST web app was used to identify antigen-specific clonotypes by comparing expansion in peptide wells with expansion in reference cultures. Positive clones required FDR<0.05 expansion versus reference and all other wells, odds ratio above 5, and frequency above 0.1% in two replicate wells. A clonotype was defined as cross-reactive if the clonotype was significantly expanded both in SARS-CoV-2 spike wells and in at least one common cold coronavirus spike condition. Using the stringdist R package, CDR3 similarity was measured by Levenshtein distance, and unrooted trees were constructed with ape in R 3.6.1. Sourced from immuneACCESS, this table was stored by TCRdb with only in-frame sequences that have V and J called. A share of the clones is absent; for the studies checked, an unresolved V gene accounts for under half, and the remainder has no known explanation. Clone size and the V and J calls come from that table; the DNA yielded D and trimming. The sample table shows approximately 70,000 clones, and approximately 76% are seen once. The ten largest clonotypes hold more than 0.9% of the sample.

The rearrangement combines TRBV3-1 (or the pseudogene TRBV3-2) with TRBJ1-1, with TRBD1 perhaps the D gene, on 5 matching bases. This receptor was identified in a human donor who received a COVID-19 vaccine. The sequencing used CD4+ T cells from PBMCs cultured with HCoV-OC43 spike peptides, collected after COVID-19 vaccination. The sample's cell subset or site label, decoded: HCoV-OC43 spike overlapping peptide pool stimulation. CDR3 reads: CASSQAGGAEAFF. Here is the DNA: TGTGCCAGCAGCCAGGCCGGGGGGGCTGAAGCTTTCTTT.